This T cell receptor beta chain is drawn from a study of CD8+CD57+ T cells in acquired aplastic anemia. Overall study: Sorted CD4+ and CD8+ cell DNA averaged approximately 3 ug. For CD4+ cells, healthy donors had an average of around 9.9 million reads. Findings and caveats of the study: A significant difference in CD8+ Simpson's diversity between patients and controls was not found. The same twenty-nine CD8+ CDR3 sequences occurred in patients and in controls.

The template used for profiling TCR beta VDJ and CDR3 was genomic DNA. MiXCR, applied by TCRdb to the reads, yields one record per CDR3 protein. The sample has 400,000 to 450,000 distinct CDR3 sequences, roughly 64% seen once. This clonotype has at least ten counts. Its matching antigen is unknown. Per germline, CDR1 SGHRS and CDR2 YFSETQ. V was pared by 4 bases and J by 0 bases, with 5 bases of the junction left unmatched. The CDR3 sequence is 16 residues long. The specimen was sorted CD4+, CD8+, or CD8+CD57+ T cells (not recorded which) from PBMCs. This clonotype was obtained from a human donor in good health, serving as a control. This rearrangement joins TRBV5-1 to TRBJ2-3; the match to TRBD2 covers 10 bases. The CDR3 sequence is CASSILAGVSTDTQYF. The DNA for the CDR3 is TGCGCCAGCAGCATCCTAGCGGGGGTTAGCACAGATACGCAGTATTTT.